A single sample is the source of the 21 T cell receptor beta chains below, sequenced in a study of T cells after yellow fever vaccination. From the 5' RACE reads, TCRdb called clonotypes with MiXCR, one entry per CDR3 protein. The sample has some 350,000 distinct CDR3 sequences; about 8.7% are singletons. This specimen consisted of PBMCs, obtained on the day of the first yellow fever vaccination. These receptors came from a man aged 18 to 29 who received the YFV17D yellow fever vaccine.

The sample holds a few counts of this clonotype. The chain recombines TRBV24-1 with TRBJ2-5; the D gene could be TRBD1 or TRBD2 (7 bases each). V lost 7 bases to trimming and J lost 5 bases, with 16 bases between them. This CDR3 has 14 amino acids. Germline CDR1 reads KGHDR; CDR2 reads SFDVKD. The CDR3, as DNA: TGTGCCACCAGCCGGGGAGGGGGCGCGGAGACCCAGTACTTC. It codes for CATSRGGGAETQYF.

In this sample, this clonotype turned up many times. This chain connects TRBV7-2 to TRBJ2-1, with D possibly being TRBD1 (5 bases). The germline V and J ends were trimmed by 1 base and 7 bases, with 14 bases remaining between them. This CDR3 region has 15 residues. CDR1 SGHTA and CDR2 FQGNSA come from the germline V gene. This chain's CDR3 is CASSLGQGVGNEQFF. CDR3 in DNA: TGTGCCAGCAGCTTAGGGCAGGGTGTGGGGAATGAGCAGTTCTTC. Variable domain in full (rest from reference TRBV7-2 and TRBJ2-1): GAGVSQSPSNKVTEKGKDVELRCDPISGHTALYWYRQSLGQGLEFLIYFQGNSAPDKSGLPSDRFSAERTGGSVSTLTIQRTQQEDSAVYLCASSLGQGVGNEQFFGPGTRLTVL.

This clonotype has only a few counts. V and J are TRBV20-1 and TRBJ1-1; possibly TRBD1 for D (5 bases). The CDR3 extends over 14 amino acids. V dropped 3 bases and J dropped 4 bases, with 15 bases sitting between them. Germline V gene sequence: CDR1 DFQATT, CDR2 SNEGSKA (reference sequence). The CDR3 protein is CSARTPGGGTEAFF. The CDR3 DNA sequence: TGCAGTGCTAGGACACCCGGGGGAGGCACTGAAGCTTTCTTT.

Points on this clonotype: Compared with germline, one end of the junction differs, possibly owing to a read error. This sequence joins TRBV20-1 and TRBJ1-6; D unclear. This CDR3 comprises 9 residues. From germline, CDR1 is DFQATT and CDR2 SNEGSKA (reference sequence). This chain's CDR3 is CSAPDPSNF. For the CDR3, the DNA is TGCAGTGCTCCCGACCCGTCAAACTTT.

For this clonotype: One junction end does not reproduce the germline sequence, and a read error may be involved. This rearrangement joins TRBV5-1 to TRBJ2-3, with D possibly matching TRBD2 (7 bases). The germline V gene has CDR1 SGHRS and CDR2 YFSETQ. The CDR3 runs 16 residues. The CDR3 bases are TGCTCCAGCTCCGGGGGAGGGACATTCATAACAGATACGCAGTATTTT. The encoded protein is CSSSGGGTFITDTQYF.

The chain couples TRBV21-1 to TRBJ2-3; no DNA check was done on the table's D call, TRBD2. TRBV21-1 is noted as a pseudogene. The CDR3 consists of 17 residues. The CDR3 nucleotides are TGTGCCAGCAGCAAAAGGGCCTGGGGGGTGAGCACAGATACGCAGTATTTT. This sequence encodes CASSKRAWGVSTDTQYF.

This clonotype appeared many times. This chain uses TRBV10-3 with TRBJ2-5, with TRBD2 matching over 11 bases. Looked up from germline, CDR1 is ENHRY and CDR2 is SYGVKD. The V and J ends lost 10 bases and 2 bases, in that order; junction bases with no gene match: 9. This CDR3 is 15 amino acids long. The CDR3 coding sequence is TGTGCCACCAGAGCCGGGACTAGCGGACAAGAGACCCAGTACTTC. Its translation is CATRAGTSGQETQYF.

This clonotype was picked up a small number of times. This chain connects TRBV7-8 to TRBJ1-1; D call uncertain. V lost 0 bases and J lost 3, with 11 bases in between. Germline CDR1 is SGHVS and CDR2 is FQNEAQ. The CDR3 consists of 15 residues. The CDR3 region is CASSLAGDGYTEAFF. CDR3 nucleotides: TGTGCCAGCAGCTTAGCGGGAGACGGCTACACTGAAGCTTTCTTT.

In this sample, this clonotype turned up many times. V usage is TRBV15 and J usage is TRBJ2-1; 13 nucleotides match TRBD2. J gave up 8 bases and V 4 bases, and 8 bases lay outside the gene matches. Germline loops: CDR1 LNHNV, CDR2 YYDKDF (reference sequence). This CDR3 comprises 16 residues. CDR3 nucleotide sequence: TGTGCCACCAGCATACAGACTAGCGGGGGGATGTATGAGCAGTTCTTC. Its translation: CATSIQTSGGMYEQFF.

This clonotype has a handful of counts. The genes are TRBV25-1 and TRBJ2-1; TRBD1 is a possible D gene (6 bases). Per the germline V gene, CDR1 is MGHDK and CDR2 is SYGVNS. The V and J ends lost 2 bases and 8 bases respectively, with 10 bases between them. CDR3 size: 13 residues. CDR3: CASSEPGEHEQFF. The CDR3 DNA reads as TGTGCCAGCAGTGAACCAGGGGAGCATGAGCAGTTCTTC.

The V call is TRBV2, the J call TRBJ1-6; D uncertain. The germline gives CDR1 SNHLY, CDR2 FYNNEI. The V end lost 1 base, the J end lost 6 bases, and 4 bases lay between the germline ends. This CDR3 has 13 residues. CDR3 coding DNA: TGTGCCAGCAGTGAAGTGTCTAATTCACCCCTCCACTTT. Protein: CASSEVSNSPLHF.

This clonotype has a count of ten or more. The DNA for the CDR3 is TGCAGTGCTAGCGGGGGGGGATACAATGAGCAGTTCTTC. Translation gives CSASGGGYNEQFF. The gene calls are TRBV20-1 and TRBJ2-1; 8 bases fit TRBD2. Germline CDR1 reads DFQATT; CDR2 reads SNEGSKA (reference sequence). Trimming took 3 bases from V and 4 from J; bases not matched to a gene: 2. This CDR3 comprises 13 residues.

This clonotype has more than one count but fewer than ten. The V gene is TRBV6-5, the J gene TRBJ2-1; 10 nucleotides agree with TRBD2. The CDR3 is 15 amino acids. The J segment lost 8 bases and the V segment lost 2 bases, leaving 6 bases of the junction unmatched. CDR1 is MNHEY and CDR2 is SVGAGI in the germline V gene. CDR3 amino acids: CASSYTASGGHEQFF. Written as DNA, the CDR3 is TGTGCCAGCAGTTACACGGCTAGCGGGGGCCATGAGCAGTTCTTC.

This clonotype was seen only a few times. The rearrangement uses TRBV2 and TRBJ1-2, with D perhaps TRBD1 (5 bases). The germline V gene has CDR1 SNHLY and CDR2 FYNNEI. CDR3 length: 16 residues. V lost 2 bases, J lost 3 bases, and 16 bases lay in between. The CDR3 DNA is TGTGCCAGCAGTGAATCCCTGGGGGGGTTGCACTATGGCTACACCTTC. Translation: CASSESLGGLHYGYTF.

The rearrangement joins TRBV12-3 or TRBV12-4 to TRBJ2-7; the D is unclear. Trimming left V 6 bases short and J 1 base short, with 13 bases between. This CDR3 region has 14 residues. Here the CDR3 DNA reads TGTGCCAGCAGCCTCCTTTCGCTTTCCTACGAGCAGTACTTC. Translation gives CASSLLSLSYEQYF.

This clonotype was counted ten times or more. The chain is built from TRBV2 and TRBJ2-7; possibly TRBD1 for D (6 bases). In germline, CDR1 is SNHLY, CDR2 FYNNEI. V lost 2 bases and J 3 bases, leaving 11 bases between the germline ends. The CDR3 runs to 14 residues. CDR3 in amino acids: CASSEQGSLYEQYF. As DNA, the CDR3 is TGTGCCAGCAGTGAACAGGGGAGTCTCTACGAGCAGTACTTC. The whole variable domain, filled in from reference TRBV2 and TRBJ2-7, reads EPEVTQTPSHQVTQMGQEVILRCVPISNHLYFYWYRQILGQKVEFLVSFYNNEISEKSEIFDDQFSVERPDGSNFTLKIRSTKLEDSAMYFCASSEQGSLYEQYFGPGTRLTVT.

This clonotype occurred many times. V gene TRBV10-3 combines with J gene TRBJ2-7; D ambiguous. The length of the CDR3 is 11 residues. Trimming stripped 6 bases from V and 6 bases from J, with 9 bases between. Germline V gene lookup returns CDR1 ENHRY and CDR2 SYGVKD. CDR3 residues: CAIRRPGEQYF. The CDR3 region has the DNA TGTGCCATCAGAAGACCCGGCGAGCAGTACTTC.

The chain carries TRBV6-1 and TRBJ2-3, with TRBD2 matching over 11 bases. CDR1 and CDR2 from the germline V gene are MNHNS and SASEGT. V lost 6 bases, J lost 5 bases, and 13 bases stayed unmatched. The CDR3 consists of 17 residues. CDR3 nucleotide sequence: TGTGCCAGCAGATTCCCAGGACTAGCGGGTTCGGGAGATACGCAGTATTTT. Translation gives CASRFPGLAGSGDTQYF.

This clonotype was seen at least ten times. The rearrangement uses TRBV12-3 or TRBV12-4 and TRBJ2-5; 8 nucleotides align to TRBD1. Trimming cost V 2 bases and J 5 bases; bases outside gene matches: 10. This CDR3 comprises 16 residues. The CDR3 nucleotides read TGTGCCAGCAGTTTAACCCCAAACAGGGGGTCTGAGACCCAGTACTTC. As protein: CASSLTPNRGSETQYF.

The chain employs TRBV7-9 and TRBJ2-2, with no clear D. The CDR3 extends over 13 amino acids. Trimming took off 1 base at V and 9 bases at J, with 9 bases between the two ends. Germline CDR1 SEHNR, CDR2 FQNEAQ (reference sequence). Here the CDR3 DNA reads TGTGCCAGCAGCTTAGTTCTCCAACGGGAGCTGTTTTTT. This sequence encodes CASSLVLQRELFF.

The rearrangement links TRBV11-2 to TRBJ2-7, with D maybe TRBD1 (5 bases). The CDR3 sequence is 13 residues long. Germline V gene data show CDR1 as SGHAT and CDR2 as FQNNGV. Trimming took 3 bases from V and 3 from J, leaving 9 bases between them. The CDR3, as DNA: TGTGCCAGCAGCTTGTCTCAGGGCTACGAGCAGTACTTC. Its protein product is CASSLSQGYEQYF.